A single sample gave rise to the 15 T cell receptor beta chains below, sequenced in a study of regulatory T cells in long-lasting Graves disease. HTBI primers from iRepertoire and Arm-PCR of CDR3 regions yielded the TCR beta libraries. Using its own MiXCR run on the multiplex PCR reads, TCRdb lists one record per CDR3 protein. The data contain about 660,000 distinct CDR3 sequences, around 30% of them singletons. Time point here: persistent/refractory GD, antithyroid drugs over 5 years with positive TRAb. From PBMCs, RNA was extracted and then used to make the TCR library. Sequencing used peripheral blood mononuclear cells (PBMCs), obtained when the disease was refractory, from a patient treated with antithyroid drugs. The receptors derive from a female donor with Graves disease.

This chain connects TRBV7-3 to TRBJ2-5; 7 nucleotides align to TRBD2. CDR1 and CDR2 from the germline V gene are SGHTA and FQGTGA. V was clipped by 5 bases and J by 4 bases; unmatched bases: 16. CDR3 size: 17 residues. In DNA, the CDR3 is TGTGCCAGCAGCCCCGCTCCGGGGTTGGCGGGAGTAGAGACCCAGTACTTC. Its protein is CASSPAPGLAGVETQYF.

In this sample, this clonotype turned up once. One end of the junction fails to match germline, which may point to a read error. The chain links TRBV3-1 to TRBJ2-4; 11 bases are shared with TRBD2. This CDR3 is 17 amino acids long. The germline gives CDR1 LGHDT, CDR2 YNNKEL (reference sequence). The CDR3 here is CASSRRLAGGPHDIQCF. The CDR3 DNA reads TGTGCCAGCAGCCGCAGGCTAGCGGGAGGACCCCACGACATTCAGTGCTTC.

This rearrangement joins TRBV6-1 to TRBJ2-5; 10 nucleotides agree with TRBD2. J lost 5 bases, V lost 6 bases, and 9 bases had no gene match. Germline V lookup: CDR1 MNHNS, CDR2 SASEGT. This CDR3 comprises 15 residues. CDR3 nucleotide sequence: TGTGCCAGCAGAATAGCGGGAGGAGTCGGGGAGACCCAGTACTTC. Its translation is CASRIAGGVGETQYF.

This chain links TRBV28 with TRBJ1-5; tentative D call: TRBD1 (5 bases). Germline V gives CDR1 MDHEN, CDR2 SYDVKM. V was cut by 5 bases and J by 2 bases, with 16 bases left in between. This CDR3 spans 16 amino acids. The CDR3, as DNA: TGTGCCAGCAGTGCCCCCGGGGGAGGGGGCAATCAGCCCCAGCATTTT. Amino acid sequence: CASSAPGGGGNQPQHF.

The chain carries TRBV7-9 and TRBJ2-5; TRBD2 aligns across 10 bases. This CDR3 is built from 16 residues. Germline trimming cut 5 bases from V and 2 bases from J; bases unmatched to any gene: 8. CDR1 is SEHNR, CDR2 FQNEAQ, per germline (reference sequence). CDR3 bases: TGTGCCAGCAGCCCCGGGACTAGCGAACTGCAAGAGACCCAGTACTTC. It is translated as CASSPGTSELQETQYF.

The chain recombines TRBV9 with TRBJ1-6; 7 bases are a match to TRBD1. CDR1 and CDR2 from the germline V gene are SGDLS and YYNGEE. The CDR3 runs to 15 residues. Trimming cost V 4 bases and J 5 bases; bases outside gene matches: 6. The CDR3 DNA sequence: TGTGCCAGCAGCCTACCAGGGGGGGATAATTCACCCCTCCACTTT. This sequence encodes CASSLPGGDNSPLHF.

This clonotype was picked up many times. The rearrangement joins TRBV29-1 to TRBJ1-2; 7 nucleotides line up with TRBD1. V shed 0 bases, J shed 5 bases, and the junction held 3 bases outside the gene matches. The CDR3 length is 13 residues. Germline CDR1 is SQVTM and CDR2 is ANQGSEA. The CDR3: CSVEEGTAYGYTF. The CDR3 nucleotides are TGCAGCGTTGAAGAGGGGACAGCTTATGGCTACACCTTC. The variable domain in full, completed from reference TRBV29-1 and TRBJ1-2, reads SAVISQKPSRDICQRGTSLTIQCQVDSQVTMMFWYRQQPGQSLTLIATANQGSEATYESGFVIDKFPISRPNLTFSTLTVSNMSPEDSSIYLCSVEEGTAYGYTFGSGTRLTVV.

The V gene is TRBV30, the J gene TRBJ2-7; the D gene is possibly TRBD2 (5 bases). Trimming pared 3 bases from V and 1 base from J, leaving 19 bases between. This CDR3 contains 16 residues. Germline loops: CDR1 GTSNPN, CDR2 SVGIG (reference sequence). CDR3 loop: CAWSSPGSVKSYEQYF. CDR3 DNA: TGTGCCTGGAGCTCCCCTGGGAGCGTCAAATCCTACGAGCAGTACTTC.

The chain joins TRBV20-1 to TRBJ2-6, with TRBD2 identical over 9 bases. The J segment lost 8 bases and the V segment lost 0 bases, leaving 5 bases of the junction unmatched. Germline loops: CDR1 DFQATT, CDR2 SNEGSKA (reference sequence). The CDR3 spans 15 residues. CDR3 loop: CSAREGGRGSNVLTF. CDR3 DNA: TGCAGTGCTAGAGAAGGCGGGAGGGGTTCCAACGTCCTGACTTTC.

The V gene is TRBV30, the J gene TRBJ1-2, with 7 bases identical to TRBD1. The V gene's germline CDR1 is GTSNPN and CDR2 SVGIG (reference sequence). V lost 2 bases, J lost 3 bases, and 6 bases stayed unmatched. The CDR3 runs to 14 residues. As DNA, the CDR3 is TGTGCCTGGAGTCCCAAGGGGGCCTACTATGGCTACACCTTC. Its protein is CAWSPKGAYYGYTF.

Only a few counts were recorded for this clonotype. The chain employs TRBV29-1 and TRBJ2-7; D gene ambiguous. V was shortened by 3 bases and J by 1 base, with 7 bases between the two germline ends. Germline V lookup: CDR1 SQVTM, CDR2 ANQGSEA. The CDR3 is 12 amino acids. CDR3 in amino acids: CSVDDGSYEQYF. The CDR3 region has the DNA TGCAGCGTTGACGACGGTTCCTACGAGCAGTACTTC.

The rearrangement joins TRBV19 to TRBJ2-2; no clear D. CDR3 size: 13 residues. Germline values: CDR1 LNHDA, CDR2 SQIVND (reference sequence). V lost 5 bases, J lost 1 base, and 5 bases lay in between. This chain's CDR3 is CASSDMNTGELFF. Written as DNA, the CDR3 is TGTGCCAGTAGTGACATGAACACCGGGGAGCTGTTTTTT. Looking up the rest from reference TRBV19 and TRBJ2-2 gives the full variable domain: DGGITQSPKYLFRKEGQNVTLSCEQNLNHDAMYWYRQDPGQGLRLIYYSQIVNDFQKGDIAEGYSVSREKKESFPLTVTSAQKNPTAFYLCASSDMNTGELFFGEGSRLTVL.

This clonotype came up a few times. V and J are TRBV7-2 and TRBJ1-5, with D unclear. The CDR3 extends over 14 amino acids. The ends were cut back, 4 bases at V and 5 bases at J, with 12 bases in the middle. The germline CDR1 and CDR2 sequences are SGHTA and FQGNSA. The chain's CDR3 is CASSSRVGHQPQHF. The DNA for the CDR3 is TGTGCCAGCAGCTCGAGAGTAGGACATCAGCCCCAGCATTTT.

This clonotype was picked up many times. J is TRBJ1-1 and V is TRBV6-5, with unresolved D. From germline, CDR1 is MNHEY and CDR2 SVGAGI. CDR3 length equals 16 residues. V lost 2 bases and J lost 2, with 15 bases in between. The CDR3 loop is CASSYPLGYTNTEAFF. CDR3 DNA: TGTGCCAGCAGTTACCCCCTCGGGTATACAAACACTGAAGCTTTCTTT.

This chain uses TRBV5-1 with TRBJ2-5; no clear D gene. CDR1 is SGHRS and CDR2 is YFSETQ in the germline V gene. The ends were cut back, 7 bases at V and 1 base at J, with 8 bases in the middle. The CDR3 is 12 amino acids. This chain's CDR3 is CASGEIQETQYF. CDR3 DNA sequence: TGCGCCAGCGGAGAGATCCAAGAGACCCAGTACTTC.